Below, 15 T cell receptor beta chains from the same sample are listed, as sequenced in a study of T cell responses to AZD1222 COVID-19 vaccine (dated by TCRdb to 2020 to 2022). The intended sense of this specimen's time point label: baseline before first vaccination. The library was produced with the immunoSEQ multiplex PCR assay. Held by TCRdb, this immuneACCESS table contains in-frame sequences only and omits some clones. Under half of the omission traces to an unresolved V gene where checked; the cause of the rest is unknown. The sample includes about 99,000 clones, with over 90% observed a single time. The top ten constitute roughly 5% of the sample. The input for sequencing was peripheral blood, taken on day 0 of AZD1222 vaccination. These receptors were taken from an adult in good health.

The rearrangement links TRBV7-8 to TRBJ1-5; possible D gene TRBD1, 5 bases. Germline V gene lookup returns CDR1 SGHVS and CDR2 FQNEAQ. The V end was cut by 5 bases, the J end by 2 bases, with 19 bases between. The CDR3 consists of 17 residues. The chain's CDR3 is CASSLTGGADGNQPQHF. In DNA form, the CDR3 reads TGTGCCAGCAGCCTAACCGGCGGGGCAGACGGCAATCAGCCCCAGCATTTT.

This chain connects TRBV5-1 to TRBJ2-1; D perhaps matches TRBD2 (6 bases). This CDR3 has 13 amino acids. Germline CDR1 and CDR2: SGHRS and YFSETQ. Trimming took off 3 bases at V and 5 bases at J, with 9 bases between the two ends. DNA of the CDR3: TGCGCCAGCAGCTCGGGACTGAACAATGAGCAGTTCTTC. Its protein is CASSSGLNNEQFF.

V gene TRBV7-9 combines with J gene TRBJ1-2; D remains ambiguous. CDR3 size: 13 residues. CDR1 is SEHNR and CDR2 is FQNEAQ in the germline V gene (reference sequence). The V end was cut by 5 bases, the J end by 5 bases, with 12 bases between. In DNA, the CDR3 is TGTGCCAGCAGCACTGGACTCGAATATGGCTACACCTTC. Translated, it gives CASSTGLEYGYTF.

V and J are TRBV19 and TRBJ2-4; 8 bases line up with TRBD1. There are 14 residues in the CDR3. The germline CDR1 and CDR2 sequences are LNHDA and SQIVND (reference sequence). The V gene end was trimmed by 5 bases and the J gene end by 5 bases; junction bases not matched to a gene: 5. CDR3 in DNA: TGTGCCAGTAGTCCCAGACAGGGGCAAAACATTCAGTACTTC. Residues: CASSPRQGQNIQYF.

The rearrangement links TRBV28 to TRBJ1-3; 8 bases agree with TRBD1. The V gene's germline CDR1 is MDHEN and CDR2 SYDVKM. This CDR3 spans 14 amino acids. V was pared by 10 bases and J by 0 bases, with 5 bases of the junction left unmatched. The DNA for the CDR3 is TGTGCCACCTGGACAGGGCCCTCTGGAAACACCATATATTTT. This gives the protein CATWTGPSGNTIYF.

The rearrangement joins TRBV7-2 to TRBJ1-5; no reliable D call. Looked up from germline, CDR1 is SGHTA and CDR2 is FQGNSA. The CDR3 covers 14 residues. The V end was cut by 4 bases, the J end by 0 bases, with 7 bases between. The CDR3: CASSSKISNQPQHF. As DNA, the CDR3 is TGTGCCAGCAGCTCCAAGATTAGCAATCAGCCCCAGCATTTT.

This chain connects TRBV4-1 to TRBJ1-1, with D hard to call. Trimming removed 1 base at V and 6 bases at J, with 9 bases between. CDR1 and CDR2 (germline): MGHRA, YSYEKL. The CDR3 covers 13 residues. CDR3 bases: TGCGCCAGCAGCCAAGCGTTGGGAGCTGAAGCTTTCTTT. Translating it yields CASSQALGAEAFF.

This chain joins TRBV15 and TRBJ2-7; no reliable D call. Trimming took 1 base from V and 4 from J, leaving 8 bases between them. The CDR3 length is 13 residues. In germline, CDR1 is LNHNV, CDR2 YYDKDF (reference sequence). The CDR3 is CATSRGETYEQYF. The CDR3 DNA follows: TGTGCCACCAGCAGAGGAGAAACATACGAGCAGTACTTC.

This chain links TRBV5-4 with TRBJ1-6, with a possible D match to TRBD1 (5 bases). The germline gives CDR1 SGHNT, CDR2 YYREEE (reference sequence). This CDR3 contains 16 residues. Trimming removed 4 bases from V and 4 bases from J, with 15 bases in between. The CDR3 DNA is TGTGCCAGCAGCCAACTGGGACGGATTTATAATTCACCCCTCCACTTT. It translates to CASSQLGRIYNSPLHF.

The V call is TRBV5-1, the J call TRBJ2-7; D is perhaps TRBD1 or TRBD2 (6 bases each). Trimming pared 6 bases from V and 6 bases from J, leaving 19 bases between. The V gene's germline CDR1 is SGHRS and CDR2 YFSETQ. The CDR3 length is 14 residues. In nucleotides, the CDR3 is TGCGCCAGCACACGGAGTGGGGGGCCAGGCGAGCAGTACTTC. Amino acids: CASTRSGGPGEQYF.

The chain recombines TRBV6-4 with TRBJ1-1; D might be TRBD1 (6 bases). V lost 3 bases to trimming and J lost 3 bases, with 14 bases between them. Looked up from germline, CDR1 is MRHNA and CDR2 is SNTAGT. This CDR3 has 15 amino acids. CDR3 DNA sequence: TGTGCCAGCAGTGAAAACAGGGAGGGCTACACTGAAGCTTTCTTT. Translating gives CASSENREGYTEAFF.

The chain is built from TRBV10-3 and TRBJ2-1; D gene uncertain. The germline V and J ends were trimmed by 10 bases and 7 bases, with 11 bases remaining between them. CDR3 length equals 11 residues. CDR1 is ENHRY, CDR2 SYGVKD, per germline. The CDR3 DNA follows: TGTGCCACCGCCGTAGAGAATGAGCAGTTCTTC. This gives the protein CATAVENEQFF.

The V gene is TRBV6-5, the J gene TRBJ1-6; D unclear. Trimming shortened V by 5 bases and J by 7 bases, and 9 bases separated the two germline ends. The germline V gene encodes CDR1 MNHEY and CDR2 SVGAGI. The length of the CDR3 is 13 residues. CDR3 coding DNA: TGTGCCAGCAGTAGACCGTCGAATTCACCCCTCCACTTT. Translating it yields CASSRPSNSPLHF.

The CDR3 coding sequence is TGTGCCAGCAGCGTTGGACAGGGGTACTGGGCTAGCGGTTCCTACGAGCAGTACTTC. It translates to CASSVGQGYWASGSYEQYF. This chain links TRBV7-2 with TRBJ2-7; 9 bases are shared with TRBD1. Germline values: CDR1 SGHTA, CDR2 FQGNSA. The CDR3 has 19 amino acids. The ends lost 5 bases at V and 1 base at J; junction bases unmatched: 18.

The chain combines TRBV5-1 with TRBJ1-6, with D uncertain. V lost 4 bases and J lost 10, with 18 bases in between. The germline V gene has CDR1 SGHRS and CDR2 YFSETQ. The CDR3 spans 15 residues. In DNA, the CDR3 is TGCGCCAGCAGCCCCGCCGGGCCCTTCGACTCACCCCTCCACTTT. Its translation is CASSPAGPFDSPLHF.